This T cell receptor beta chain was found in a study of cytomegalovirus exposure and HLA in healthy donors. Study-wide results and caveats: Cytomegalovirus status was reportedly diagnosed by the classifier with high sensitivity and specificity.

Notes on this clone: Its antigen is unknown.

PCR amplification relied on 60 Vbeta primers (plus 13 Jbeta primers). Profiled with immunoSEQ multiplex PCR; TCRdb holds only in-frame clones, not every one. Of fewer than 200,000 clones in the sample, more than 70% were seen once. Sampled while nominally healthy, donors likely had unrecorded immune exposures. Germline V gene sequence: CDR1 SGHAT, CDR2 FQNNGV. This CDR3 has 16 amino acids. V lost 3 bases, J lost 4 bases, and 8 bases stayed unmatched. This receptor was identified in a woman aged 45 to 65 in good health and CMV-seropositive. The sample taken for sequencing was PBMCs. V is TRBV11-2 and J is TRBJ1-4; 7 positions agree with TRBD1. For the CDR3, the DNA is TGTGCCAGCAGCTTGAGAGGCCAGGGGGGTAATGAAAAACTGTTTTTT. Translation gives CASSLRGQGGNEKLFF.